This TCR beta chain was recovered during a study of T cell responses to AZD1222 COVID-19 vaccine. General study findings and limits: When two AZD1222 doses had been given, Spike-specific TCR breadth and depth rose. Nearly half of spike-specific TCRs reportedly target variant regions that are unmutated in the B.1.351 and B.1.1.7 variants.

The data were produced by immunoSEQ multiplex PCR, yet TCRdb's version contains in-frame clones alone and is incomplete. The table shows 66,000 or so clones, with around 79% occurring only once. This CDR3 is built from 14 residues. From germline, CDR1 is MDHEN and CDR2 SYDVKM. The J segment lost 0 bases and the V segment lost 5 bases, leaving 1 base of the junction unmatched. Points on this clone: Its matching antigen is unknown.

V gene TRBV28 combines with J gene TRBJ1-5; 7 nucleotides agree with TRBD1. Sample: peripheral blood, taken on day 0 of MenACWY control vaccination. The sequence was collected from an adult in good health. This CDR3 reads CASSDRDSNQPQHF. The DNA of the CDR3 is TGTGCCAGCAGTGACAGGGATAGCAATCAGCCCCAGCATTTT.